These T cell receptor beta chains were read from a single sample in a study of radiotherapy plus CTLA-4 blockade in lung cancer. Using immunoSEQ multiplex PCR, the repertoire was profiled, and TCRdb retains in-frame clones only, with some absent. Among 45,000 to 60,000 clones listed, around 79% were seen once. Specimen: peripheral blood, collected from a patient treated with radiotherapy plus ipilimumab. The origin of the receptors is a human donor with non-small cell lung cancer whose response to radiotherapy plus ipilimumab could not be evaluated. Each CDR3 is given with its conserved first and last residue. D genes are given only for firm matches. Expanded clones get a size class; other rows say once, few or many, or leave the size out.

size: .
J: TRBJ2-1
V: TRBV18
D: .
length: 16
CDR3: CASSPYRDKSYNEQFF
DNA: TGTGCCAGCTCACCATACCGGGACAAATCTTACAATGAGCAGTTCTTC

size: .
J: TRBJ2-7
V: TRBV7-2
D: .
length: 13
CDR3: CASSHGETYEQYF
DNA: TGTGCCAGCAGCCACGGGGAAACATACGAGCAGTACTTC

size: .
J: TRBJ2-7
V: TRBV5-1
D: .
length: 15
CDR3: CASSPAMGATVEQYF
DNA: TGCGCCAGCAGCCCGGCCATGGGGGCTACGGTCGAGCAGTACTTC

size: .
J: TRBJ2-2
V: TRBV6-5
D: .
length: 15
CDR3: CASSYGQGPSGELFF
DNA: TGTGCCAGCAGTTACGGGCAGGGGCCCTCCGGGGAGCTGTTTTTT

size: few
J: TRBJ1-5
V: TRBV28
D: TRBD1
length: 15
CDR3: CASSFRGLVRQPQHF
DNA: TGTGCCAGCAGTTTCAGGGGGCTCGTTAGACAGCCCCAGCATTTT

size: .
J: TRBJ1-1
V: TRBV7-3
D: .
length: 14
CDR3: CASSLLGGHTEAFF
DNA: TGTGCCAGCAGCTTATTAGGAGGGCACACTGAAGCTTTCTTT

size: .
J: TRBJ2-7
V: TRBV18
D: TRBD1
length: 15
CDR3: CASSPIQGEGVEQYF
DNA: TGTGCCAGCTCACCAATACAGGGGGAAGGTGTCGAGCAGTACTTC

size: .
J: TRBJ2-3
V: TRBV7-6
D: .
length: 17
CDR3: CASSLAGGGGTTDTQYF
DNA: TGTGCCAGCAGCTTAGCTGGGGGTGGGGGGACCACAGATACGCAGTATTTT

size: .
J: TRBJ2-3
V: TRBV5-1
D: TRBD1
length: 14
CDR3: CASSWGQGPDTQYF
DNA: TGCGCCAGCAGCTGGGGACAGGGCCCCGATACGCAGTATTTT

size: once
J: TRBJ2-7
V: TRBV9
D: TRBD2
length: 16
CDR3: CASSVVAGGPGREQYF
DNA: TGTGCCAGCAGCGTAGTAGCGGGAGGGCCAGGGAGGGAGCAGTACTTC

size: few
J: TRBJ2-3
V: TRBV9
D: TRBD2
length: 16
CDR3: CASSVALAGGGDTQYF
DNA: TGTGCCAGCAGCGTAGCTCTCGCGGGGGGCGGAGATACGCAGTATTTT

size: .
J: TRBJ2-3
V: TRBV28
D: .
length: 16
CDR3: CASSLGAGHGTDTQYF
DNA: TGTGCCAGCAGTTTAGGCGCAGGGCATGGCACAGATACGCAGTATTTT

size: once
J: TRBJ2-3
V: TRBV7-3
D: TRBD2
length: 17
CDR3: CASSLEWAGVSTDTQYF
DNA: TGTGCCAGCAGCTTAGAGTGGGCGGGAGTGAGCACAGATACGCAGTATTTT

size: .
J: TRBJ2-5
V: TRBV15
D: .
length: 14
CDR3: CATRPGGGKETQYF
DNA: TGTGCCACCAGACCTGGAGGAGGTAAAGAGACCCAGTACTTC

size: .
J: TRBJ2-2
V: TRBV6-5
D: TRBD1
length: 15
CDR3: CASSYRGGGSGELFF
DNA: TGTGCCAGCAGTTACAGAGGGGGCGGCTCCGGGGAGCTGTTTTTT

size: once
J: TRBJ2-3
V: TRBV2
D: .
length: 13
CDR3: CASRGDFQDTQYF
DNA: TGTGCCAGCAGGGGGGACTTCCAGGATACGCAGTATTTT

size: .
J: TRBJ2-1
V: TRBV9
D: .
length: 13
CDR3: CASDWSSYNEQFF
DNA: TGTGCCAGCGACTGGAGCTCCTACAATGAGCAGTTCTTC

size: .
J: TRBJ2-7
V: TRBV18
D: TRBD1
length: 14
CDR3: CASSNWDSSYEQYF
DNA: TGTGCCAGCTCAAATTGGGACAGCTCCTACGAGCAGTACTTC

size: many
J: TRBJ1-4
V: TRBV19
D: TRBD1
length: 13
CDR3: CASSNRGGEKLFF
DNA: TGTGCCAGTAGTAACAGGGGCGGGGAAAAACTGTTTTTT

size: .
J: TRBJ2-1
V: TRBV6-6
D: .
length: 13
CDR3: CASRPQGPYEQFF
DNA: TGTGCCAGCAGACCACAGGGCCCGTATGAGCAGTTCTTC

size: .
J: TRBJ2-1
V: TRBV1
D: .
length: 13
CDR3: CTSSLYSLNEQFF
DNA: TGCACCAGCAGCCTATATTCGTTGAATGAGCAGTTCTTC